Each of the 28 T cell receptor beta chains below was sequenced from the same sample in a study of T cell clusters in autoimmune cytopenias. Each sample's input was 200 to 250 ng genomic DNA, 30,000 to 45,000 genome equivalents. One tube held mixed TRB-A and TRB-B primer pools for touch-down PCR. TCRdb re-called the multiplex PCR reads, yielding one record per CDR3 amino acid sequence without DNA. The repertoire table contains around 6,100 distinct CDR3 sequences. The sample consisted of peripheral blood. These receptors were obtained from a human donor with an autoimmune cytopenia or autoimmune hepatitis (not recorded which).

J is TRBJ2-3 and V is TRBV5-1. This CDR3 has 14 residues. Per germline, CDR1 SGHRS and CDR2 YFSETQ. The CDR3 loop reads CAGADGSSTDTQYF.

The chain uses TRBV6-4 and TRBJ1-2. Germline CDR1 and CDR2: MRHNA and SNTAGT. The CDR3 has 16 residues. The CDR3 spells CASSDSADYPNYGYTF.

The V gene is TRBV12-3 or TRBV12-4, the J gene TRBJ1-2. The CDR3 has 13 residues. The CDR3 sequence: CASSFAGYYGYTF.

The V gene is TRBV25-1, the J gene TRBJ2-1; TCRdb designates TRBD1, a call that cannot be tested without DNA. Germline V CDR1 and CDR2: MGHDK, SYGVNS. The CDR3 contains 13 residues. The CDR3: CATYNDRGVEQFF.

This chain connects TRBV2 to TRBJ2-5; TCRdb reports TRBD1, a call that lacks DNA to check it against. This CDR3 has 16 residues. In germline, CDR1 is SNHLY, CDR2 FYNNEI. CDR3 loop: CASSIPGGGAQETQYF.

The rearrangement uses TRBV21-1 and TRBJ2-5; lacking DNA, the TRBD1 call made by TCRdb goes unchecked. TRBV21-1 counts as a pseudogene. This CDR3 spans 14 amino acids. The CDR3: CASSEHRGLETQYF.

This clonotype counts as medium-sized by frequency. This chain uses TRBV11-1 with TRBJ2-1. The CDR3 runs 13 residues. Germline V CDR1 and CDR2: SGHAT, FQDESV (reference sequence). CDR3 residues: CASSLGLQDEQFF.

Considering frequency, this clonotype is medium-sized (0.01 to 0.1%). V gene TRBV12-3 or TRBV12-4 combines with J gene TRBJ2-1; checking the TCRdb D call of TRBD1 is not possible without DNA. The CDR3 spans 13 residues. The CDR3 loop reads CASSPTGMDEQFF.

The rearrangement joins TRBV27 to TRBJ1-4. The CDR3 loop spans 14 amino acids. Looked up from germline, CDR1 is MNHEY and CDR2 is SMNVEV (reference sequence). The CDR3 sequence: CASSFMHGNEKLFF.

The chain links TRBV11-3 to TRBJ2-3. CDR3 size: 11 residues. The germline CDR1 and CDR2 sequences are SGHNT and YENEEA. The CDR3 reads CASSFPDTQYF.

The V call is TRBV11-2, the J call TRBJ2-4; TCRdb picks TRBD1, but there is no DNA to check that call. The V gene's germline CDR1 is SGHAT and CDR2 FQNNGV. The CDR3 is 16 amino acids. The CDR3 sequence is CASSSRDLLAKNIQYF. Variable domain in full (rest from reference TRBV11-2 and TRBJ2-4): EAGVAQSPRYKIIEKRQSVAFWCNPISGHATLYWYQQILGQGPKLLIQFQNNGVVDDSQLPKDRFSAERLKGVDSTLKIQPAKLEDSAVYLCASSSRDLLAKNIQYFGAGTRLSVL.

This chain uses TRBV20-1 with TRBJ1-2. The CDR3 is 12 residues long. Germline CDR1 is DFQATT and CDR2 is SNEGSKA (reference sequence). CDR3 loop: CSASSGNYGYTF.

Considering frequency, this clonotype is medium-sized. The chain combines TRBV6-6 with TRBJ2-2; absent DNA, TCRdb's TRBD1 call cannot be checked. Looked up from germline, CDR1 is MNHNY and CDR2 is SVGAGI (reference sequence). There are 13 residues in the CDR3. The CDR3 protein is CAAGQGSTGELFF.

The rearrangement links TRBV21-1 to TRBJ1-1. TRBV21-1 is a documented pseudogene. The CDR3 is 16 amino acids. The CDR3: CASSSKDDPMNTEAFF.

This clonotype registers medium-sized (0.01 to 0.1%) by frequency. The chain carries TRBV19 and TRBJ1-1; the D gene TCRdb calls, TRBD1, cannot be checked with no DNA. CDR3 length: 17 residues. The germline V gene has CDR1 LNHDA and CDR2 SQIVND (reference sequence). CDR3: CASSMPHYRVPSTEAFF. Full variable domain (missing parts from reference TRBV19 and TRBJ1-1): DGGITQSPKYLFRKEGQNVTLSCEQNLNHDAMYWYRQDPGQGLRLIYYSQIVNDFQKGDIAEGYSVSREKKESFPLTVTSAQKNPTAFYLCASSMPHYRVPSTEAFFGQGTRLTVV.

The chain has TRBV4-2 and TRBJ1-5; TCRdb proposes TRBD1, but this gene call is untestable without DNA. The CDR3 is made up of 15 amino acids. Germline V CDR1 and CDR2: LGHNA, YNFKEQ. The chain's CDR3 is CASSQDGAGNQPQHF.

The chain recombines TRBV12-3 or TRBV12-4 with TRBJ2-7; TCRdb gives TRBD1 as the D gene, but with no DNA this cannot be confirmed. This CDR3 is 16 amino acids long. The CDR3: CASSSETGYPDYEQYF.

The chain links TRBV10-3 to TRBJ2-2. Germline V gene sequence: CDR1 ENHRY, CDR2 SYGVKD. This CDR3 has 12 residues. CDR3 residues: CAIRDEVGELFF.

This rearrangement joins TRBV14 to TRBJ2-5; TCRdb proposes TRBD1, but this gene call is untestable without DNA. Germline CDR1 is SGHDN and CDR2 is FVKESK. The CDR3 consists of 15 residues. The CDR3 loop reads CASPQGKLGEETQYF.

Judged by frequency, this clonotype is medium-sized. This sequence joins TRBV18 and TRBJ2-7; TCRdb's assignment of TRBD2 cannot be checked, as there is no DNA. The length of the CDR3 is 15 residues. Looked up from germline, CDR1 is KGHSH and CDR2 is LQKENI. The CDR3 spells CASSPRREVSYEQYF.

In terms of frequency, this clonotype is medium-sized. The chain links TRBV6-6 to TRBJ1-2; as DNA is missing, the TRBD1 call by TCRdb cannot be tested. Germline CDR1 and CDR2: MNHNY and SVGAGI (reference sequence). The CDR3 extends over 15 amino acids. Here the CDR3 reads CASSFLDRESYGYTF.

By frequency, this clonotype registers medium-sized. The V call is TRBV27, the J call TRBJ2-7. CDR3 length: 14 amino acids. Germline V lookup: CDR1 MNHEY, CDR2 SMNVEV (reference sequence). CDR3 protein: CASSLRVYGYEQYF.

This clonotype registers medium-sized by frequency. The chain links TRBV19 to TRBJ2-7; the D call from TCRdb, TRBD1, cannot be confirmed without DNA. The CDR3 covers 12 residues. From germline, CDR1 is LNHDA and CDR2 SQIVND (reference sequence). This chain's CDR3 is CASSTDSYEQYF.

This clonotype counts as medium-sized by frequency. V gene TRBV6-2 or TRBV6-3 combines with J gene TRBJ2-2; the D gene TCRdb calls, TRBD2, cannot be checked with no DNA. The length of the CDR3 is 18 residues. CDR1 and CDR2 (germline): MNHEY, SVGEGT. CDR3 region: CASSYSSGTSSNTGELFF.

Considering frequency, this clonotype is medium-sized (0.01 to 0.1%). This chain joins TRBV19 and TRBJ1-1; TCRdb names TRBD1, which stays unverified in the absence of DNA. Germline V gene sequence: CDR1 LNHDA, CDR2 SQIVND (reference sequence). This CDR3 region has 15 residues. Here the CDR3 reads CASSPGDSRNTEAFF. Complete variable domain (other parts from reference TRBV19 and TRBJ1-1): DGGITQSPKYLFRKEGQNVTLSCEQNLNHDAMYWYRQDPGQGLRLIYYSQIVNDFQKGDIAEGYSVSREKKESFPLTVTSAQKNPTAFYLCASSPGDSRNTEAFFGQGTRLTVV.

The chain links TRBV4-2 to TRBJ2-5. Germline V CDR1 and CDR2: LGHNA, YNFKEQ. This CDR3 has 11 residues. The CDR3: CASSQEETQYF.

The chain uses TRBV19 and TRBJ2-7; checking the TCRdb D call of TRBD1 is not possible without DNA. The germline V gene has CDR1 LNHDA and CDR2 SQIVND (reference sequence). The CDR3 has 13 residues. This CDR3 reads CASSYDRTYEQYF.

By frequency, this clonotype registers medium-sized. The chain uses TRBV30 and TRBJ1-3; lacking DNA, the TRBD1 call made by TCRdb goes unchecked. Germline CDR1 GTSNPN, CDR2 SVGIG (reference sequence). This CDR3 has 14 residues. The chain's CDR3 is CAWATVNSGNTIYF.